This entry lists 31 T cell receptor beta chains sequenced from one sample in a study of blood T cell repertoires in COVID-19. The protocol was immunoSEQ multiplex PCR, while the TCRdb copy is restricted to in-frame clones and leaves out a portion. This repertoire shows around 46,000 clones, 87% found once; its top ten account for around 15%. Sequencing was carried out using peripheral blood. These receptor sequences come from a human donor in a cohort sampled during active COVID-19.

The V call is TRBV7-9, the J call TRBJ2-2, with D perhaps TRBD1 (5 bases). V shed 5 bases and J shed 1 base, with 11 bases lying between them. Germline loops: CDR1 SEHNR, CDR2 FQNEAQ (reference sequence). CDR3 length equals 15 residues. CDR3 loop: CASSLRQGNTGELFF. The DNA of the CDR3 is TGTGCCAGCAGCCTCCGTCAGGGGAACACCGGGGAGCTGTTTTTT.

This clone is a singleton in its sample. The gene calls are TRBV27 and TRBJ2-3; TRBD1 agrees at 8 bases. Looked up from germline, CDR1 is MNHEY and CDR2 is SMNVEV (reference sequence). The CDR3 consists of 14 residues. V dropped 7 bases and J dropped 4; count of bases not matched to a gene: 7. The CDR3 here is CASTGGTGADTQYF. CDR3 bases: TGTGCCAGCACAGGGGGCACCGGGGCAGATACGCAGTATTTT.

The rearrangement uses TRBV2 and TRBJ1-5; 7 bases map to TRBD1. This CDR3 contains 15 residues. The trim removed 8 bases at V and 0 bases at J, leaving 7 bases unmatched. The germline gives CDR1 SNHLY, CDR2 FYNNEI. This CDR3 reads CASGRDSNSNQPQHF. DNA of the CDR3: TGTGCCAGCGGGCGGGACAGCAATAGCAATCAGCCCCAGCATTTT.

The chain recombines TRBV3-1 (or the pseudogene TRBV3-2) with TRBJ1-4; D ambiguous. Germline V gene lookup returns CDR1 LGHDT and CDR2 YNNKEL (reference sequence). CDR3 length: 13 residues. Trimming removed 3 bases at V and 10 bases at J, with 12 bases between. The CDR3 protein is CASSHETRRKLFF. For the CDR3, the DNA is TGTGCCAGCAGCCACGAAACTAGGCGAAAACTGTTTTTT.

The rearrangement joins TRBV5-1 to TRBJ2-2, with D tentatively TRBD1 (6 bases). The V and J ends lost 4 bases and 3 bases respectively, with 16 bases between them. CDR3 length equals 16 residues. Germline assignment: CDR1 SGHRS and CDR2 YFSETQ. The CDR3 here is CASSGTGRSDTGELFF. The DNA for the CDR3 is TGCGCCAGCAGCGGAACAGGGAGATCGGACACCGGGGAGCTGTTTTTT.

This chain joins TRBV27 and TRBJ2-7; 9 nucleotides match TRBD1. This CDR3 has 15 amino acids. Germline CDR1 reads MNHEY; CDR2 reads SMNVEV (reference sequence). V lost 6 bases and J lost 5; bases outside the gene matches: 11. CDR3 region: CASRITGTGTHEQYF. The DNA for the CDR3 is TGTGCCAGCAGAATCACCGGGACAGGGACGCACGAGCAGTACTTC.

J is TRBJ2-5 and V is TRBV5-1; 8 nucleotides align to TRBD1. The CDR3 sequence is 13 residues long. Per germline, CDR1 SGHRS and CDR2 YFSETQ. V shed 4 bases and J 5 bases; nucleotides not matched to a gene: 4. CDR3: CASSGQGRETQYF. For the CDR3, the DNA is TGCGCCAGCAGCGGACAGGGCAGGGAGACCCAGTACTTC.

The chain combines TRBV29-1 with TRBJ1-2, with a possible D match to TRBD1 (5 bases). The CDR3 extends over 12 amino acids. CDR1 SQVTM and CDR2 ANQGSEA come from the germline V gene. Trimming stripped 7 bases from V and 6 bases from J, with 15 bases between. Written as DNA, the CDR3 is TGCAGCGCAATTCAGGGTCCCGATGGCTACACCTTC. Residues: CSAIQGPDGYTF.

This chain links TRBV6-5 with TRBJ1-1, with D perhaps TRBD1 (5 bases). The CDR3 extends over 13 amino acids. V lost 0 bases and J lost 5, with 7 bases in between. The germline V gene has CDR1 MNHEY and CDR2 SVGAGI. CDR3 bases: TGTGCCAGCAGTTACTCGGGGCAGACTGAAGCTTTCTTT. Its translation: CASSYSGQTEAFF.

The V call is TRBV7-8, the J call TRBJ1-3; 11 nucleotides match TRBD1. Trimming at V came to 5 bases and at J to 1 base, leaving 13 bases not matched to a gene. Germline V gives CDR1 SGHVS, CDR2 FQNEAQ. CDR3 length: 19 amino acids. The CDR3 coding sequence is TGTGCCAGCAGCCCCTGGGCCTTCGGACAGGGGGCGTCTGGAAACACCATATATTTT. It specifies CASSPWAFGQGASGNTIYF. Full variable domain (missing parts from reference TRBV7-8 and TRBJ1-3): GAGVSQSPRYKVAKRGQDVALRCDPISGHVSLFWYQQALGQGPEFLTYFQNEAQLDKSGLPSDRFFAERPEGSVSTLKIQRTQQEDSAVYLCASSPWAFGQGASGNTIYFGEGSWLTVV.

This clone was detected once. This chain uses TRBV6-5 with TRBJ2-3; a weak D match, TRBD2 (6 bases). Germline assignment: CDR1 MNHEY and CDR2 SVGAGI. With 6 bases removed from V and 2 bases from J, the gap between germline ends came to 9 bases. CDR3 length: 13 residues. The CDR3 loop reads CASRAGPTDTQYF. The CDR3 bases are TGTGCCAGCAGGGCGGGGCCCACAGATACGCAGTATTTT.

About this clone itself: The sample contains more than one DNA sequence encoding this CDR3. The chain has TRBV19 and TRBJ1-2, with 10 bases aligning to TRBD1. J was trimmed by 2 bases and V by 4 bases; bases with no gene match: 1. CDR3 size: 14 residues. Germline V gene data show CDR1 as LNHDA and CDR2 as SQIVND (reference sequence). In nucleotides, the CDR3 is TGTGCCAGTAGTAGGACAGGGGGAAACTATGGCTACACCTTC. Protein sequence: CASSRTGGNYGYTF.

The V call is TRBV7-9, the J call TRBJ2-7, with unresolved D. Per germline, CDR1 SEHNR and CDR2 FQNEAQ (reference sequence). Trimming took off 5 bases at V and 5 bases at J, with 7 bases between the two ends. This CDR3 spans 11 amino acids. CDR3 region: CASSPKNEQYF. CDR3 coding DNA: TGTGCCAGCAGCCCTAAAAACGAGCAGTACTTC.

The chain has TRBV19 and TRBJ2-1; 7 bases fit TRBD2. Looked up from germline, CDR1 is LNHDA and CDR2 is SQIVND (reference sequence). After removal of 3 bases from V and 8 bases from J, the junction contained 4 bases not matched to a gene. This CDR3 has 13 residues. CDR3 DNA: TGTGCCAGTAGTATCAAGACTAGCCATGAGCAGTTCTTC. As protein: CASSIKTSHEQFF.

This sequence joins TRBV23-1 and TRBJ1-6, with D possibly being TRBD1 (5 bases). TRBV23-1 is placed among ORFs of uncertain function. CDR3 length: 17 residues. V lost 3 bases and J 5 bases, leaving 17 bases between the germline ends. The DNA of the CDR3 is TGCGCCAGCAGTCAGGCTTTTGGACACAGGCATAATTCACCCCTCCACTTT. This translates into CASSQAFGHRHNSPLHF.

The chain uses TRBV5-4 and TRBJ1-5; D is perhaps TRBD1 (6 bases). CDR1 is SGHNT, CDR2 YYREEE, per germline (reference sequence). Trimming pared 0 bases from V and 7 bases from J, leaving 11 bases between. This CDR3 region has 14 residues. The CDR3 loop is CASSLAGEGQPQHF. In nucleotides, the CDR3 is TGTGCCAGCAGCTTGGCAGGGGAGGGCCAGCCCCAGCATTTT. Drawing the rest from reference TRBV5-4 and TRBJ1-5, the complete variable domain is ETGVTQSPTHLIKTRGQQVTLRCSSQSGHNTVSWYQQALGQGPQFIFQYYREEENGRGNFPPRFSGLQFPNYSSELNVNALELDDSALYLCASSLAGEGQPQHFGDGTRLSIL.

The rearrangement uses TRBV7-9 and TRBJ2-6; 8 bases match TRBD1. The CDR3 is made up of 15 amino acids. The V and J ends lost 7 bases and 4 bases, in that order; junction bases with no gene match: 6. Germline-derived CDR1 and CDR2 are SEHNR and FQNEAQ (reference sequence). The CDR3 spells CASNYRGYGANVLTF. DNA of the CDR3: TGTGCCAGCAACTACAGGGGGTACGGGGCCAACGTCCTGACTTTC.

V and J are TRBV7-8 and TRBJ2-7; 9 positions match TRBD2. V lost 5 bases, J lost 3 bases, and 5 bases stayed unmatched. Germline assignment: CDR1 SGHVS and CDR2 FQNEAQ. This CDR3 is built from 14 residues. Written as DNA, the CDR3 is TGTGCCAGCAGCACTAAACTAGCGGGCTACGAGCAGTACTTC. Amino acid sequence: CASSTKLAGYEQYF. Together with reference TRBV7-8 and TRBJ2-7, the CDR3 gives the full variable domain: GAGVSQSPRYKVAKRGQDVALRCDPISGHVSLFWYQQALGQGPEFLTYFQNEAQLDKSGLPSDRFFAERPEGSVSTLKIQRTQQEDSAVYLCASSTKLAGYEQYFGPGTRLTVT.

The chain combines TRBV19 with TRBJ2-1; 11 bases are a match to TRBD2. V dropped 7 bases and J dropped 8; count of bases not matched to a gene: 10. Germline values: CDR1 LNHDA, CDR2 SQIVND (reference sequence). The CDR3 runs to 15 residues. CDR3 nucleotides: TGTGCCAGTACCCTGGGACTAGCGGCCTGGGATGAGCAGTTCTTC. Amino acid sequence: CASTLGLAAWDEQFF.

V gene TRBV27 combines with J gene TRBJ1-2; 7 nucleotides match TRBD1. There are 14 residues in the CDR3. The J segment lost 8 bases and the V segment lost 5 bases, leaving 11 bases of the junction unmatched. Germline CDR1 MNHEY, CDR2 SMNVEV (reference sequence). The CDR3: CASSPRGTEGGYTF. In DNA, the CDR3 is TGTGCCAGCAGTCCCAGGGGGACGGAGGGGGGCTACACCTTC.

This chain joins TRBV7-2 and TRBJ1-2; 9 nucleotides line up with TRBD1. Germline assignment: CDR1 SGHTA and CDR2 FQGNSA. CDR3 size: 17 residues. The J segment lost 8 bases and the V segment lost 2 bases, leaving 15 bases of the junction unmatched. The CDR3 spells CASSLIGGTGQGSGYTF. CDR3 sequence (DNA): TGTGCCAGCAGCTTAATTGGGGGTACGGGACAGGGCTCGGGCTACACCTTC.

This clone was recorded once. The genes are TRBV4-3 and TRBJ2-3; 13 nucleotides agree with TRBD2. Unmatched junction bases numbered 1, after V lost 0 bases and J lost 4 bases. The CDR3 length is 16 residues. Germline V gene lookup returns CDR1 LGHNA and CDR2 YSLEER. CDR3 protein: CASSQETSGGSDTQYF. CDR3 in DNA: TGCGCCAGCAGCCAAGAGACTAGCGGGGGGTCAGATACGCAGTATTTT.

The chain uses TRBV9 and TRBJ2-7; 15 positions agree with TRBD2. This CDR3 has 17 amino acids. From germline, CDR1 is SGDLS and CDR2 YYNGEE. The V gene end was trimmed by 4 bases and the J gene end by 0 bases; junction bases not matched to a gene: 5. This chain's CDR3 is CASSPGLAGGLSYEQYF. The DNA for the CDR3 is TGTGCCAGCAGCCCGGGACTAGCGGGGGGTCTCTCCTACGAGCAGTACTTC.

This clone was counted once. V and J are TRBV5-4 and TRBJ2-3; TRBD2 matches at 9 bases. Trimming removed 10 bases from V and 2 bases from J; junction bases left unmatched: 14. Germline V gene sequence: CDR1 SGHNT, CDR2 YYREEE (reference sequence). The CDR3 length is 16 residues. The CDR3 bases are TGTGCCTTCACCAAACGGCTAGCGGGACCCACAGATACGCAGTATTTT. It specifies CAFTKRLAGPTDTQYF.

The chain combines TRBV30 with TRBJ1-1; TRBD1 is a possible D gene (5 bases). This CDR3 region has 15 residues. V lost 3 bases to trimming and J lost 0 bases, with 14 bases between them. Germline V gene lookup returns CDR1 GTSNPN and CDR2 SVGIG (reference sequence). CDR3 sequence: CAWSKWGGMNTEAFF. DNA of the CDR3: TGTGCCTGGAGCAAATGGGGGGGAATGAACACTGAAGCTTTCTTT.

The chain employs TRBV9 and TRBJ2-6; 8 nucleotides line up with TRBD1. The J segment lost 2 bases and the V segment lost 2 bases, leaving 3 bases of the junction unmatched. This CDR3 has 16 residues. Looked up from germline, CDR1 is SGDLS and CDR2 is YYNGEE. The DNA of the CDR3 is TGTGCCAGCAGCGTTCTGACAGGGGCTGGGGCCAACGTCCTGACTTTC. This encodes CASSVLTGAGANVLTF.

This clone occurred once. The V call is TRBV6-2 or TRBV6-3, the J call TRBJ2-5; 8 bases are a match to TRBD1. V was pared by 6 bases and J by 5 bases, with 11 bases of the junction left unmatched. This CDR3 spans 15 amino acids. The germline gives CDR1 MNHEY, CDR2 SVGEGT. CDR3 sequence: CASSHPTDRAETQYF. The CDR3 nucleotides are TGTGCCAGCAGCCATCCTACGGACAGGGCCGAGACCCAGTACTTC.

The CDR3 DNA is TGCAGTGCTAGTCTCCAGGCCATTACCTACGAGCAGTACTTC. Translation: CSASLQAITYEQYF. The chain links TRBV20-1 to TRBJ2-7; D unresolved. The CDR3 contains 14 residues. Trimming stripped 3 bases from V and 2 bases from J, with 14 bases between. Germline V lookup: CDR1 DFQATT, CDR2 SNEGSKA (reference sequence).

V is TRBV5-1 and J is TRBJ2-7; 9 nucleotides line up with TRBD1. The junction had 7 bases not matched to a gene; V was cut back by 4 bases and J by 5 bases. CDR1 SGHRS and CDR2 YFSETQ come from the germline V gene. The CDR3 sequence is 14 residues long. CDR3: CASSPGQGTNEQYF. The CDR3 DNA sequence: TGCGCCAGCAGCCCAGGACAGGGGACCAACGAGCAGTACTTC.

This chain connects TRBV10-3 to TRBJ2-7; a possible D gene is TRBD2 (6 bases). With 5 bases removed from V and 1 base from J, the gap between germline ends came to 9 bases. From germline, CDR1 is ENHRY and CDR2 SYGVKD. The CDR3 has 13 amino acids. The CDR3 region has the DNA TGTGCCATCAGTCGGGACTTATCCTACGAGCAGTACTTC. As protein: CAISRDLSYEQYF.

V gene TRBV6-5 combines with J gene TRBJ2-7; perhaps TRBD1 as D (6 bases). Germline values: CDR1 MNHEY, CDR2 SVGAGI. V was trimmed by 5 bases and J by 3 bases, leaving 14 bases between them. The CDR3 consists of 14 residues. DNA for the CDR3: TGTGCCAGCAGTACCTGGACAGACAACTACGAGCAGTACTTC. Its translation: CASSTWTDNYEQYF.